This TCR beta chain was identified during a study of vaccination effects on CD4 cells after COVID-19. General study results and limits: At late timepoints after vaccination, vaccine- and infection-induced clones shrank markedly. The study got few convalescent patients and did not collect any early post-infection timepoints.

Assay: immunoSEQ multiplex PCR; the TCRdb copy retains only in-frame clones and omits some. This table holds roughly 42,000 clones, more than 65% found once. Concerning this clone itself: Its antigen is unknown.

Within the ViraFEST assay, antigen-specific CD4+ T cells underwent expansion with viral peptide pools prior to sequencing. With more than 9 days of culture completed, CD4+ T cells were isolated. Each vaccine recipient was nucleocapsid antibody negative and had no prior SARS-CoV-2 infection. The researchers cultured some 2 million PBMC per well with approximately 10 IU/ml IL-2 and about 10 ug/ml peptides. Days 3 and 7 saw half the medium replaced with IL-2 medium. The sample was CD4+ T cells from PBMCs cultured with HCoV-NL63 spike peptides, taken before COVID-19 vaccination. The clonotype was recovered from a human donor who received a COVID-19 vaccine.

CDR3 amino acids: CASSFLDSPLHF. The CDR3 nucleotides read TGTGCCAGCAGCTTCTTGGATTCACCCCTCCACTTT. J is TRBJ1-6 and V is TRBV3-1 (or the pseudogene TRBV3-2); D is unresolved. The germline gives CDR1 LGHDT, CDR2 YNNKEL (reference sequence). The V end lost 5 bases, the J end lost 8 bases, and 7 bases lay between the germline ends. This CDR3 is 12 amino acids long.